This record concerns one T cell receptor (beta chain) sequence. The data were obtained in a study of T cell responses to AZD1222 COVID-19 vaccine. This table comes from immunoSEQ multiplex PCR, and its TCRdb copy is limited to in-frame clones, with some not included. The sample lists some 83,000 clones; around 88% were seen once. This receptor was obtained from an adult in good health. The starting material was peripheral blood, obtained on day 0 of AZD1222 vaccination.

This CDR3 is CASSPKTGLGTEAFF. The CDR3 DNA follows: TGTGCCAGCAGCCCAAAGACAGGGTTGGGCACTGAAGCTTTCTTT. This rearrangement joins TRBV5-4 to TRBJ1-1; TRBD1 agrees at 7 bases. V was clipped by 4 bases and J by 4 bases; unmatched bases: 10. CDR1 and CDR2 from the germline V gene are SGHNT and YYREEE (reference sequence). The CDR3 is 15 residues long.